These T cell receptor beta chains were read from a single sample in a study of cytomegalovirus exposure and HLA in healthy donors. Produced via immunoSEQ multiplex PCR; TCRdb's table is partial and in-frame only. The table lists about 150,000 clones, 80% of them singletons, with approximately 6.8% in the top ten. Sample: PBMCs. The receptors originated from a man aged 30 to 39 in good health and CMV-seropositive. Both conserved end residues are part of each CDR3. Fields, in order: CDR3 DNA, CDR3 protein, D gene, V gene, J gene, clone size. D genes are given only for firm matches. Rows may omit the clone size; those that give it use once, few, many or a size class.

cdr3_nt: TGCGCCAGCAGCGTATCCGGGACAGCCTACAATGAGCAGTTCTTC
cdr3_aa: CASSVSGTAYNEQFF
d_call: TRBD1
v_call: TRBV5-1
j_call: TRBJ2-1
clone_size: .

cdr3_nt: TGTGCCAGCAGTTACCAGGAATCCTACGAGCAGTACTTC
cdr3_aa: CASSYQESYEQYF
d_call: .
v_call: TRBV25-1
j_call: TRBJ2-7
clone_size: .

cdr3_nt: TGTGCCAGCAGACCCGGGACCCCGAGGGGGGCTTTCTTT
cdr3_aa: CASRPGTPRGAFF
d_call: .
v_call: TRBV11-2
j_call: TRBJ1-1
clone_size: few

cdr3_nt: TGTGCTAGTGGTTTGGTGTCACAGGGGGCAAGAACCGGGGAGCTGTTTTTT
cdr3_aa: CASGLVSQGARTGELFF
d_call: TRBD1
v_call: TRBV12-5
j_call: TRBJ2-2
clone_size: .

cdr3_nt: TGTGCCAGCAGTTCTCCCGGGAGCTCCTACGAGCAGTACTTC
cdr3_aa: CASSSPGSSYEQYF
d_call: .
v_call: TRBV27
j_call: TRBJ2-7
clone_size: .

cdr3_nt: TGTGCCAGCAGTTTATCCGGGAGTTTCGATACGCAGTATTTT
cdr3_aa: CASSLSGSFDTQYF
d_call: .
v_call: TRBV27
j_call: TRBJ2-3
clone_size: .

cdr3_nt: TGTGCCAGCAGCCCGGGTGACGGAGGCTACACCTTC
cdr3_aa: CASSPGDGGYTF
d_call: .
v_call: TRBV7-9
j_call: TRBJ1-2
clone_size: few

cdr3_nt: TGCGCCAGCAGCCAAGACAGGCAGGGGGCCGGTGAGCAGTTCTTC
cdr3_aa: CASSQDRQGAGEQFF
d_call: TRBD1
v_call: TRBV4-3
j_call: TRBJ2-1
clone_size: .

cdr3_nt: TGTGCCAGCAGCTCTCGACTACCCGCAAGGGACGAGCAGTACTTC
cdr3_aa: CASSSRLPARDEQYF
d_call: .
v_call: TRBV5-6
j_call: TRBJ2-7
clone_size: .

cdr3_nt: TGTGCCAGTAGCTGGGCGCGGGCCAATCAGCCCCAGCATTTT
cdr3_aa: CASSWARANQPQHF
d_call: .
v_call: TRBV19
j_call: TRBJ1-5
clone_size: .

cdr3_nt: TGTGCCAGCAGTTCGGGACAGGGATTCACAGATACGCAGTATTTT
cdr3_aa: CASSSGQGFTDTQYF
d_call: TRBD1
v_call: TRBV27
j_call: TRBJ2-3
clone_size: .

cdr3_nt: TGTGCCAGCAGGAGCAGGCAGTTAGAGACCCAGTACTTC
cdr3_aa: CASRSRQLETQYF
d_call: .
v_call: TRBV6-1
j_call: TRBJ2-5
clone_size: once

cdr3_nt: TGTGCCAGCAGCTTGGCGGGACTAGAGTATTTAGATACGCAGTATTTT
cdr3_aa: CASSLAGLEYLDTQYF
d_call: TRBD2
v_call: TRBV5-8
j_call: TRBJ2-3
clone_size: .

cdr3_nt: TGTGCCACGACCGGAACAGGGCTAAATTCACCCCTCCACTTT
cdr3_aa: CATTGTGLNSPLHF
d_call: .
v_call: TRBV15
j_call: TRBJ1-6
clone_size: .

cdr3_nt: TGCGCCAGCAGCCAAGTGGTAGCGGGCCGATTCAACACCGGGGAGCTGTTTTTT
cdr3_aa: CASSQVVAGRFNTGELFF
d_call: TRBD2
v_call: TRBV4-3
j_call: TRBJ2-2
clone_size: .

cdr3_nt: TGTGCCAGCAGCTTACGGGGTCCCGACTATGGCTACACCTTC
cdr3_aa: CASSLRGPDYGYTF
d_call: .
v_call: TRBV7-8
j_call: TRBJ1-2
clone_size: .

cdr3_nt: TGTGCCAGCAGTGACCGCTCGACTAGCGGGGGGGACACCGGGGAGCTGTTTTTT
cdr3_aa: CASSDRSTSGGDTGELFF
d_call: TRBD2
v_call: TRBV6-4
j_call: TRBJ2-2
clone_size: .

cdr3_nt: TGTGCTAGTGGTTTGGTGGGCTCTAATGAAAAACTGTTTTTT
cdr3_aa: CASGLVGSNEKLFF
d_call: .
v_call: TRBV12-5
j_call: TRBJ1-4
clone_size: .

cdr3_nt: TGTGCCAGTAGTATCACAGGGAGCTCCTACGAGCAGTACTTC
cdr3_aa: CASSITGSSYEQYF
d_call: .
v_call: TRBV19
j_call: TRBJ2-7
clone_size: .

cdr3_nt: TGCGCCAGCAGCTACTCAGCGGTTACTAGCACAGATACGCAGTATTTT
cdr3_aa: CASSYSAVTSTDTQYF
d_call: .
v_call: TRBV4-1
j_call: TRBJ2-3
clone_size: .

cdr3_nt: TGTGCCAGCAGTTACCCTGGAGGCGATCTCTACGAGCAGTACTTC
cdr3_aa: CASSYPGGDLYEQYF
d_call: .
v_call: TRBV6-5
j_call: TRBJ2-7
clone_size: .

cdr3_nt: TGCGCCAGCAGCCTGCCTAACAGGGGGCCGGGTGGAAACACCATATATTTT
cdr3_aa: CASSLPNRGPGGNTIYF
d_call: TRBD1
v_call: TRBV5-1
j_call: TRBJ1-3
clone_size: .

cdr3_nt: TGCGCCAGCAGCAAACTAGCGGGGTCGTACAATGAGCAGTTCTTC
cdr3_aa: CASSKLAGSYNEQFF
d_call: TRBD2
v_call: TRBV5-1
j_call: TRBJ2-1
clone_size: once

cdr3_nt: TGTGCCAGCAGCCCCCGGGACAGGGAATCGGAGCAGTTCTTC
cdr3_aa: CASSPRDRESEQFF
d_call: TRBD1
v_call: TRBV7-9
j_call: TRBJ2-1
clone_size: few

cdr3_nt: TGTGCCAGCAGTTTGGTTCGGGGGAGGGCGGGGAATGAGCAGTTCTTC
cdr3_aa: CASSLVRGRAGNEQFF
d_call: TRBD2
v_call: TRBV28
j_call: TRBJ2-1
clone_size: .

cdr3_nt: TGCGCCAGCAGCCCCTTAGCGGGGGGGGACACCGGGGAGCTGTTTTTT
cdr3_aa: CASSPLAGGDTGELFF
d_call: TRBD2
v_call: TRBV5-1
j_call: TRBJ2-2
clone_size: .

cdr3_nt: TGTGCCAGCAGCTTAACAAGCGGGGGGAACACCGGGGAGCTGTTTTTT
cdr3_aa: CASSLTSGGNTGELFF
d_call: TRBD2
v_call: TRBV7-6
j_call: TRBJ2-2
clone_size: once

cdr3_nt: TGCGCCAGCAGCATCGGACTAGCGGCTCCCCCGGCAGATACGCAGTATTTT
cdr3_aa: CASSIGLAAPPADTQYF
d_call: TRBD2
v_call: TRBV5-1
j_call: TRBJ2-3
clone_size: .

cdr3_nt: TGTGCCAGCAGCGTAGTGGGGGCAGGCACTGAAGCTTTCTTT
cdr3_aa: CASSVVGAGTEAFF
d_call: .
v_call: TRBV9
j_call: TRBJ1-1
clone_size: few

cdr3_nt: TGCGCCAGCAGCATAAGACAGGGGCAGGGGGAAAAACTGTTTTTT
cdr3_aa: CASSIRQGQGEKLFF
d_call: TRBD1
v_call: TRBV5-1
j_call: TRBJ1-4
clone_size: .

cdr3_nt: TGTGCCAGCAGCTTCGGGGACAGCTGGGAGACCCAGTACTTC
cdr3_aa: CASSFGDSWETQYF
d_call: TRBD1
v_call: TRBV7-2
j_call: TRBJ2-5
clone_size: .

cdr3_nt: TGTGCCAGCAGCGTAGGAAACCAGCGGGAGGGCCGGTACGAGCAGTACTTC
cdr3_aa: CASSVGNQREGRYEQYF
d_call: TRBD2
v_call: TRBV9
j_call: TRBJ2-7
clone_size: .

cdr3_nt: TGTGCCAGCAGCCCTACAGGGGCAGCGAACACCGGGGAGCTGTTTTTT
cdr3_aa: CASSPTGAANTGELFF
d_call: TRBD1
v_call: TRBV7-9
j_call: TRBJ2-2
clone_size: .

cdr3_nt: TGTGCCAGCAGCTTAGAGGCTAGCGGCTTCACAGATACGCAGTATTTT
cdr3_aa: CASSLEASGFTDTQYF
d_call: TRBD2
v_call: TRBV7-6
j_call: TRBJ2-3
clone_size: .

cdr3_nt: TGTGCCAGTAGTACTCCGGGGCGCCGGACTAGCGGGAAGTACAATGAGCAGTTCTTC
cdr3_aa: CASSTPGRRTSGKYNEQFF
d_call: TRBD2
v_call: TRBV19
j_call: TRBJ2-1
clone_size: few

cdr3_nt: TGTGCCAGCAGCCAAGATAGACTAGCGGGGGCGCGAGAGCAGTTCTTC
cdr3_aa: CASSQDRLAGAREQFF
d_call: TRBD2
v_call: TRBV4-2
j_call: TRBJ2-1
clone_size: .

cdr3_nt: TGTGCCAGCAGCCCGGACAGGTCCTCCTACGAGCAGTACTTC
cdr3_aa: CASSPDRSSYEQYF
d_call: TRBD1
v_call: TRBV5-4
j_call: TRBJ2-7
clone_size: .

cdr3_nt: TGTGCCAGCAGCCCGGACAGGGGGAATGAAAAACTGTTTTTT
cdr3_aa: CASSPDRGNEKLFF
d_call: TRBD1
v_call: TRBV5-4
j_call: TRBJ1-4
clone_size: .

cdr3_nt: TGTGCCAGCAGTGAGGACAGGATGAACACTGAAGCTTTCTTT
cdr3_aa: CASSEDRMNTEAFF
d_call: TRBD1
v_call: TRBV2
j_call: TRBJ1-1
clone_size: .

cdr3_nt: TGTGCCAGCTCGGAGATACCGGGACAGGGATTCTCTGGGGCCAACGTCCTGACTTTC
cdr3_aa: CASSEIPGQGFSGANVLTF
d_call: TRBD1
v_call: TRBV2
j_call: TRBJ2-6
clone_size: .

cdr3_nt: TGTGCCAGCAGCTTGGGACTAGCGGGACTCACAGATACGCAGTATTTT
cdr3_aa: CASSLGLAGLTDTQYF
d_call: TRBD2
v_call: TRBV5-6
j_call: TRBJ2-3
clone_size: .

cdr3_nt: TGTGCCAGCAGCAAAAGTCTGCAGGCCAATGAAAAACTGTTTTTT
cdr3_aa: CASSKSLQANEKLFF
d_call: .
v_call: TRBV21-1
j_call: TRBJ1-4
clone_size: .

cdr3_nt: TGCAGCGTTGGGGGCTCATCGACCCAGTACTTC
cdr3_aa: CSVGGSSTQYF
d_call: .
v_call: TRBV29-1
j_call: TRBJ2-5
clone_size: .

cdr3_nt: TGTGCCAGCAGCTTAAATTCGTCAGGGTTTACCTACGAGCAGTACTTC
cdr3_aa: CASSLNSSGFTYEQYF
d_call: .
v_call: TRBV7-9
j_call: TRBJ2-7
clone_size: few